This T cell receptor (beta chain) was recorded in a study of T cells in Graves' hyperthyroidism and ophthalmopathy. Per germline, CDR1 SGDLS and CDR2 YYNGEE. The length of the CDR3 is 17 residues. J lost 6 bases, V lost 3 bases, and 15 bases had no gene match. Amplified TCR beta CDR3 regions came from RNA transcripts. Initially, a first-round RT-PCR of the TCR CDR3 employed the HTBI primer set. TCRdb reprocessed the multiplex PCR reads via MiXCR and lists one record per CDR3 protein. The top ten hold about 7% of the sample, which has roughly 630,000 distinct CDR3 sequences, 15% to 19% seen once. The V and J genes are TRBV9 and TRBJ2-3, with 8 bases identical to TRBD2. Sequencing used blood. This TCR came from a woman in her 30s with Graves' hyperthyroidism. The CDR3 coding sequence is TGTGCCAGCAGCGGCGACTCAGGACTAGCCGGTGGGGATACGCAGTATTTT. Translating gives CASSGDSGLAGGDTQYF.